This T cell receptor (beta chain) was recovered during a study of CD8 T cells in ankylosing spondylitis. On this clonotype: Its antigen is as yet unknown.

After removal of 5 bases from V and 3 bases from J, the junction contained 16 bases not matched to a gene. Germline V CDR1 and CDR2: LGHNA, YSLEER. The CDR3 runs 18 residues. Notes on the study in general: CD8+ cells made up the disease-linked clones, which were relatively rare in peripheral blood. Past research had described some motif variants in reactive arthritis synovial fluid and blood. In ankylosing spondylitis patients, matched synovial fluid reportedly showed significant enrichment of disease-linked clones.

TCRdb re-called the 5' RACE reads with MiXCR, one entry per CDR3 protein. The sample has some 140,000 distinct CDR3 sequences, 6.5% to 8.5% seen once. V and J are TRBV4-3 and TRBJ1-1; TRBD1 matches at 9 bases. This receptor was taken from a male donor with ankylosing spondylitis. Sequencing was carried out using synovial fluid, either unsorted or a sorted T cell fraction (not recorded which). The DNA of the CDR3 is TGCGCCAGCAGCATAACCGGGACAGGGTCGGGAGGTGACACTGAAGCTTTCTTT. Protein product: CASSITGTGSGGDTEAFF.